This section outlines one TCR beta chain sequence together with its context. What it binds is unknown. V shed 0 bases and J shed 5 bases, with 13 bases lying between them. CDR3 length: 15 residues. Germline V CDR1 and CDR2: SEHNR, FQNEAQ (reference sequence). This sample is part of a study of T-cell reconstitution after alpha-beta-depleted transplantation in children. Study conclusions and caveats: Counts and diversity of T cells one year after transplant came mostly from newly produced T cells.

The TCRbeta library incorporated unique molecular identifiers. TCRdb redid the calling of the PCR reads with MiXCR, one entry per CDR3 protein. The sample holds about 300,000 distinct CDR3 sequences, about 7.3% seen once. The TCR comes from a female patient aged 2-9 years who had a stem cell transplant for Fanconi anemia, so the T cells may come from the graft donor. Sequences were derived from peripheral blood, sampled 360 days after TCRalphabeta/CD19-depleted stem cell transplant. The chain uses TRBV7-9 and TRBJ2-5; the D call may be TRBD1 or TRBD2 (5 bases each). In DNA form, the CDR3 reads TGTGCCAGCAGCTTAGCGATCGGGGCCTTGGAGACCCAGTACTTC. Translated, it gives CASSLAIGALETQYF.